These 22 T cell receptor beta chains originate from one sample sequenced in a study of T cell changes during pregnancy in multiple sclerosis. The method was immunoSEQ multiplex PCR; TCRdb's version includes in-frame clones alone and lacks a portion of them. The sample consists of roughly 40,000 clones, 85% to 95% of them appearing once. The sample in question was CD4+ T cells from peripheral blood mononuclear cells, obtained before pregnancy. The receptors were gathered from a female donor with multiple sclerosis, enrolled in a pregnancy study.

V and J are TRBV5-4 and TRBJ2-7; 11 nucleotides line up with TRBD2. Germline values: CDR1 SGHNT, CDR2 YYREEE (reference sequence). Losses at the gene ends were 1 base for V and 6 bases for J; bases not matched to a gene: 3. The CDR3 consists of 14 residues. In nucleotides, the CDR3 is TGTGCCAGCAGCTTGACTAGCGGGAGTCCCGAGCAGTACTTC. This encodes CASSLTSGSPEQYF.

The CDR3 protein is CASSIDHGSNQPQHF. CDR3 in DNA: TGTGCCAGTAGTATAGATCACGGTAGCAATCAGCCCCAGCATTTT. V usage is TRBV19 and J usage is TRBJ1-5; D unresolved. Trimming removed 0 bases at V and 0 bases at J, with 6 bases between. The CDR3 extends over 15 amino acids. The V gene's germline CDR1 is LNHDA and CDR2 SQIVND (reference sequence).

V is TRBV7-2 and J is TRBJ1-1; D may be TRBD1 (5 bases). Germline V gene sequence: CDR1 SGHTA, CDR2 FQGNSA. The CDR3 totals 13 residues. V lost 4 bases and J 4 bases, leaving 10 bases between the germline ends. The CDR3 sequence is CASSYLQGTEAFF. The CDR3 DNA is TGTGCCAGCAGCTACCTCCAGGGCACTGAAGCTTTCTTT.

This chain uses TRBV14 with TRBJ2-6, with 8 bases aligning to TRBD1. Germline V gives CDR1 SGHDN, CDR2 FVKESK. The CDR3 has 18 residues. J was trimmed by 3 bases and V by 0 bases; bases with no gene match: 7. The CDR3 spells CASSQESRGPGGANVLTF. The DNA for the CDR3 is TGTGCCAGCAGCCAAGAGTCCAGGGGGCCTGGTGGGGCCAACGTCCTGACTTTC. Using reference TRBV14 and TRBJ2-6 for the parts outside the CDR3, the full variable domain is EAGVTQFPSHSVIEKGQTVTLRCDPISGHDNLYWYRRVMGKEIKFLLHFVKESKQDESGMPNNRFLAERTGGTYSTLKVQPAELEDSGVYFCASSQESRGPGGANVLTFGAGSRLTVL.

The chain employs TRBV19 and TRBJ1-4; 7 nucleotides line up with TRBD1. The CDR3 sequence is 14 residues long. Germline V gene sequence: CDR1 LNHDA, CDR2 SQIVND (reference sequence). Trimming at V came to 5 bases and at J to 5 bases, leaving 5 bases not matched to a gene. In DNA form, the CDR3 reads TGTGCCAGTAGTCTAGGGGGCTTAAATGAAAAACTGTTTTTT. Its protein is CASSLGGLNEKLFF.

V gene TRBV28 combines with J gene TRBJ2-1, with TRBD1 identical over 11 bases. J gave up 6 bases and V 2 bases, and 6 bases lay outside the gene matches. The CDR3 extends over 16 amino acids. CDR1 and CDR2 from the germline V gene are MDHEN and SYDVKM. CDR3 region: CASSLTGTGGSNEQFF. The DNA for the CDR3 is TGTGCCAGCAGTTTAACCGGGACAGGGGGATCCAATGAGCAGTTCTTC.

This clone was detected only once. The rearrangement links TRBV29-1 to TRBJ2-1, with TRBD2 matching 13 bases. J was trimmed by 9 bases and V by 6 bases; bases with no gene match: 8. The CDR3 consists of 14 residues. Germline V gene sequence: CDR1 SQVTM, CDR2 ANQGSEA. The CDR3 loop is CSVFELAGGGEQFF. The CDR3 bases are TGCAGCGTCTTTGAACTAGCGGGAGGGGGTGAGCAGTTCTTC.

This clone was counted a single time. The rearrangement links TRBV28 to TRBJ2-3; 12 nucleotides line up with TRBD2. This CDR3 has 14 residues. Germline values: CDR1 MDHEN, CDR2 SYDVKM. The ends lost 8 bases at V and 9 bases at J; junction bases unmatched: 9. The CDR3: CASRTSGALITQYF. The CDR3 DNA is TGTGCCAGCCGGACTAGCGGGGCTCTTATAACGCAGTATTTT. Together with reference TRBV28 and TRBJ2-3, the CDR3 gives the full variable domain: DVKVTQSSRYLVKRTGEKVFLECVQDMDHENMFWYRQDPGLGLRLIYFSYDVKMKEKGDIPEGYSVSREKKERFSLILESASTNQTSMYLCASRTSGALITQYFGPGTRLTVL.

CDR3 nucleotides: TGTGCCAGCAGCTCTCCGGGACAGAACGACGAGCAGTACTTC. Protein sequence: CASSSPGQNDEQYF. V is TRBV7-8 and J is TRBJ2-7, with TRBD1 identical over 7 bases. The CDR3 consists of 14 residues. V lost 4 bases to trimming and J lost 5 bases; unmatched junction nucleotides: 8. Germline lookup yields CDR1 SGHVS and CDR2 FQNEAQ.

The CDR3 here is CAAGGPNTGELFF. In nucleotides, the CDR3 is TGTGCCGCCGGAGGGCCGAACACCGGGGAGCTGTTTTTT. J is TRBJ2-2 and V is TRBV9; tentative D call: TRBD2 (6 bases). The V end was cut by 10 bases, the J end by 0 bases, with 10 bases between. CDR1 and CDR2 from the germline V gene are SGDLS and YYNGEE. CDR3 length equals 13 residues.

About this clone: At the DNA level, this CDR3 is encoded by other sequences in the same sample as well. The rearrangement links TRBV6-6 to TRBJ1-2, with TRBD1 identical over 8 bases. V trimming: 1 base; J trimming: 5 bases; junction bases outside the gene matches: 9. This CDR3 has 16 residues. Germline CDR1 is MNHNY and CDR2 is SVGAGI (reference sequence). CDR3: CASSYLAGQGAYGYTF. Here the CDR3 DNA reads TGTGCCAGCAGTTACTTGGCCGGGCAGGGGGCTTATGGCTACACCTTC.

The rearrangement links TRBV28 to TRBJ2-4; 8 bases fit TRBD1. The germline V gene encodes CDR1 MDHEN and CDR2 SYDVKM. The CDR3 covers 15 residues. Germline trimming cut 4 bases from V and 8 bases from J; bases unmatched to any gene: 10. CDR3 residues: CASSYPGGNADIQYF. The CDR3 DNA is TGTGCCAGCAGTTACCCAGGGGGCAACGCAGACATTCAGTACTTC.

With regard to this clone: The junction and the germline gene differ at one end; a read error may be behind it. The chain is built from TRBV29-1 and TRBJ2-1; D is perhaps TRBD1 (5 bases). Germline V gene lookup returns CDR1 SQVTM and CDR2 ANQGSEA. The CDR3 length is 13 residues. CDR3 bases: TGCAGCGTTGAAAGGTGGGGCTACAATGGGCAGTTCTTC. Translating it yields CSVERWGYNGQFF.

The J gene is TRBJ2-2, the V gene TRBV6-1; D unclear. The ends were cut back, 0 bases at V and 2 bases at J, with 10 bases in the middle. CDR1 is MNHNS, CDR2 SASEGT, per germline. The CDR3 has 16 amino acids. CDR3 protein: CASSEAQEVNTGELFF. The CDR3 DNA reads TGTGCCAGCAGTGAAGCGCAAGAGGTAAACACCGGGGAGCTGTTTTTT.

This chain links TRBV5-1 with TRBJ2-1; 10 nucleotides agree with TRBD2. Germline V gives CDR1 SGHRS, CDR2 YFSETQ. The CDR3 totals 16 residues. With 6 bases clipped from V and 9 bases from J, the junction kept 15 bases outside the gene matches. Here the CDR3 reads CASTTTAGGGTGEQFF. For the CDR3, the DNA is TGCGCCAGCACCACAACAGCGGGAGGGGGGACGGGTGAGCAGTTCTTC.

In this sample, this clone turned up a few times. The chain employs TRBV11-2 and TRBJ2-7, with D perhaps matching TRBD1 (6 bases). CDR1 SGHAT and CDR2 FQNNGV come from the germline V gene. This CDR3 spans 13 amino acids. V was shortened by 1 base and J by 6 bases, with 10 bases between the two germline ends. The CDR3: CASSLVRGGEQYF. Written as DNA, the CDR3 is TGTGCCAGCAGCTTAGTCAGGGGTGGCGAGCAGTACTTC.

The gene calls are TRBV27 and TRBJ2-1; the D gene is possibly TRBD2 (5 bases). This CDR3 is built from 15 residues. The germline V gene has CDR1 MNHEY and CDR2 SMNVEV (reference sequence). Between the trimmed V and J ends, which lost 2 bases and 0 bases, there was a span of 8 bases. In nucleotides, the CDR3 is TGTGCCAGCAGTTTAATAACTAGCTCCTACAATGAGCAGTTCTTC. It is translated as CASSLITSSYNEQFF.

The CDR3 DNA follows: TGTGCCAGCAGCCAGCAAGCGACCCCCGGGACTAGAATAGATACGCAGTATTTT. It specifies CASSQQATPGTRIDTQYF. The V call is TRBV4-2, the J call TRBJ2-3; 8 nucleotides align to TRBD2. Germline trimming cut 3 bases from V and 5 bases from J; bases unmatched to any gene: 16. From germline, CDR1 is LGHNA and CDR2 YNFKEQ. The CDR3 runs to 18 residues.

V is TRBV16 and J is TRBJ1-1; TRBD1 aligns across 7 bases. The junction had 8 bases not matched to a gene; V was cut back by 4 bases and J by 0 bases. The CDR3 is 16 residues long. Germline lookup yields CDR1 KGHSY and CDR2 FQNENV. This chain's CDR3 is CASSPIPGQVNTEAFF. The CDR3 nucleotides read TGTGCCAGCAGCCCAATCCCCGGACAGGTGAACACTGAAGCTTTCTTT.

The chain carries TRBV21-1 and TRBJ2-1; TRBD1 reflects the table's D call only, with no check against the DNA. TRBV21-1 counts as a pseudogene. This CDR3 has 23 residues. CDR3: CASSKASRDRGLAARSSYNEQFF. CDR3 DNA sequence: TGTGCCAGCAGCAAAGCCTCTAGGGACAGGGGCCTAGCGGCAAGAAGCTCCTACAATGAGCAGTTCTTC.

J is TRBJ1-4 and V is TRBV10-3, with 7 nucleotides matching TRBD1. The CDR3 length is 13 residues. J was trimmed by 7 bases and V by 4 bases; bases with no gene match: 3. Germline CDR1 is ENHRY and CDR2 is SYGVKD. The CDR3: CAISGQGREKLFF. CDR3 sequence (DNA): TGTGCCATCAGTGGACAGGGACGTGAAAAACTGTTTTTT.

This chain links TRBV18 with TRBJ2-3; maybe TRBD2 (6 bases). CDR1 is KGHSH, CDR2 LQKENI, per germline. V gave up 6 bases and J gave up 2 bases, with 9 bases separating them. The CDR3 length is 13 residues. CDR3 coding DNA: TGTGCCAGCTCCCGCGGGACCACAGATACGCAGTATTTT. This sequence encodes CASSRGTTDTQYF. The full variable domain, in which reference TRBV18 and TRBJ2-3 provide the parts outside the CDR3, is NAGVMQNPRHLVRRRGQEARLRCSPMKGHSHVYWYRQLPEEGLKFMVYLQKENIIDESGMPKERFSAEFPKEGPSILRIQQVVRGDSAAYFCASSRGTTDTQYFGPGTRLTVL.